Below, one T cell receptor (beta chain) is given with its context. This sample was taken from a study of patients and donors after allogeneic stem cell transplantation. One entry per CDR3 protein results from TCRdb running MiXCR on the RT-PCR reads. The sample comprises tens of thousands of distinct CDR3 sequences, roughly 50% of which are singletons, and 60% to 75% rests with the top ten. The germline V gene encodes CDR1 SGHTA and CDR2 FQGNSA. This CDR3 spans 16 amino acids. Between the trimmed V and J ends, which lost 2 bases and 2 bases, there was a span of 14 bases. This clonotype originated in a human donor who was either an allogeneic HSCT recipient or a stem cell or donor lymphocyte infusion donor (not recorded which). It is not recorded whose cells these are; they may come from a transplant donor. This rearrangement joins TRBV7-2 to TRBJ2-3; D gene uncertain. Material: blood, either unsorted or a sorted T cell fraction (not recorded which). CDR3 bases: TGTGCCAGCAGCTTATTACTCCCCACTTTCACAGATACGCAGTATTTT. This codes for CASSLLLPTFTDTQYF.